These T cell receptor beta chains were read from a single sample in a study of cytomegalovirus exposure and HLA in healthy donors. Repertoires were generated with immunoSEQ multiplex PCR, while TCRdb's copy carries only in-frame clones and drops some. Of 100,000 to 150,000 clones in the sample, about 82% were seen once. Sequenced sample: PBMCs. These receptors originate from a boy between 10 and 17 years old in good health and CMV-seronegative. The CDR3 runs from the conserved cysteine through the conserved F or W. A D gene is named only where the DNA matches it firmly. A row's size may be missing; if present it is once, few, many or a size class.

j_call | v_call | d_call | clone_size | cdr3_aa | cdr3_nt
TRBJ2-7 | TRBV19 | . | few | CASSQLGDGSYEQYF | TGTGCCAGTAGCCAATTGGGCGACGGTAGCTACGAGCAGTACTTC
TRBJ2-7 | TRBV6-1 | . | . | CASSEVPGDYEQYF | TGTGCCAGCAGTGAGGTACCAGGGGACTACGAGCAGTACTTC
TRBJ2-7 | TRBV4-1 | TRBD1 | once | CASSQEVGTGGFEQYF | TGCGCCAGCAGCCAAGAAGTGGGGACAGGGGGCTTCGAGCAGTACTTC
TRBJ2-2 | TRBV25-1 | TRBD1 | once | CASSEYGTGGGKTGELFF | TGTGCCAGCAGTGAATATGGGACAGGGGGCGGTAAGACCGGGGAGCTGTTTTTT
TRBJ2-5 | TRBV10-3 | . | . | CASARRQYQETQYF | TGTGCCTCAGCGAGGAGACAGTATCAAGAGACCCAGTACTTC
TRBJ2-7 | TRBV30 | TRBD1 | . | CAWSKDRGPYEQYF | TGTGCCTGGAGTAAGGACAGGGGGCCCTACGAGCAGTACTTC
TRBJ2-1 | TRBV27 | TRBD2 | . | CASSFLRTSPHNEQFF | TGTGCCAGCAGTTTCCTGCGGACTAGTCCCCACAATGAGCAGTTCTTC
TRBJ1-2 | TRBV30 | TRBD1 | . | CARDNDRAPGYTF | TGTGCCCGGGACAACGACAGGGCGCCTGGCTACACCTTC
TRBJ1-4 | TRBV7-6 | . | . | CASSPTGNEKLFF | TGTGCCAGCAGCCCGACAGGCAATGAAAAACTGTTTTTT
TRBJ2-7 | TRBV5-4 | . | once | CASSLDPGSIEQYF | TGTGCCAGCAGCTTGGATCCCGGGTCCATCGAGCAGTACTTC
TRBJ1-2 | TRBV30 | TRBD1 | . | CAWSLRDRAGGYTF | TGTGCCTGGAGTCTACGGGACAGGGCTGGCGGCTACACCTTC
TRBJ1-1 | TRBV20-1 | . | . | CSARFSAEAFF | TGCAGTGCTAGATTTTCTGCTGAAGCTTTCTTT
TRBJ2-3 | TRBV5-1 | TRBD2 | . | CASRNSGSRTDTQYF | TGCGCCAGCAGAAACAGCGGGAGTCGGACAGATACGCAGTATTTT
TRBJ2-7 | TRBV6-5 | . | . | CASSYSPGGSYEQYF | TGTGCCAGCAGTTACTCCCCAGGGGGGTCCTACGAGCAGTACTTC
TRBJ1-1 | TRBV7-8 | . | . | CASSQISTEAFF | TGTGCCAGCAGCCAGATCAGCACTGAAGCTTTCTTT
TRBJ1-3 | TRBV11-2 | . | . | CASSLDRGGNTIYF | TGTGCCAGCAGCTTAGATCGGGGAGGAAACACCATATATTTT
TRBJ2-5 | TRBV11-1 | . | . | CASSQEGQETQYF | TGTGCCAGCAGCCAGGAAGGTCAAGAGACCCAGTACTTC
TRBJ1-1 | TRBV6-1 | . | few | CASRDSMNTEAFF | TGTGCCAGCAGGGACAGCATGAACACTGAAGCTTTCTTT
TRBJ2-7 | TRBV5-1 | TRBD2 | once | CASSLEGTSSYEQYF | TGCGCCAGCAGCTTGGAGGGGACTAGCAGCTACGAGCAGTACTTC
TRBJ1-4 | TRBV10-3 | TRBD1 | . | CAISGGTGGSGEKLFF | TGTGCCATCAGTGGAGGGACAGGTGGGAGTGGCGAAAAACTGTTTTTT
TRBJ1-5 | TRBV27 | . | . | CASSSKGGQPQHF | TGTGCCAGCAGTTCAAAAGGGGGTCAGCCCCAGCATTTT
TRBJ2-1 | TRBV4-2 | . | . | CASSQDRENEQFF | TGTGCCAGCAGCCAAGATCGCGAGAATGAGCAGTTCTTC